This record covers a single T cell receptor (beta chain). This entry belongs to a study of blood T cell repertoires in COVID-19. Profiling relied on immunoSEQ multiplex PCR, and the TCRdb table lists in-frame clones only, not all of them. The sample yields fewer than 200,000 clones, more than 75% seen once. The clonotype originates from a woman in her forties or fifties who had recovered from COVID-19. The sequencing sample was made of PBMCs or T cells enriched from blood (not recorded which).

The CDR3 loop reads CASNRGQGNQPQHF. In DNA form, the CDR3 reads TGTGCCAGCAACAGGGGGCAAGGCAATCAGCCCCAGCATTTT. The rearrangement links TRBV6-5 to TRBJ1-5, with 9 bases matching TRBD1. Germline CDR1 and CDR2: MNHEY and SVGAGI. The junction had 3 bases not matched to a gene; V was cut back by 7 bases and J by 2 bases. The CDR3 sequence is 14 residues long.